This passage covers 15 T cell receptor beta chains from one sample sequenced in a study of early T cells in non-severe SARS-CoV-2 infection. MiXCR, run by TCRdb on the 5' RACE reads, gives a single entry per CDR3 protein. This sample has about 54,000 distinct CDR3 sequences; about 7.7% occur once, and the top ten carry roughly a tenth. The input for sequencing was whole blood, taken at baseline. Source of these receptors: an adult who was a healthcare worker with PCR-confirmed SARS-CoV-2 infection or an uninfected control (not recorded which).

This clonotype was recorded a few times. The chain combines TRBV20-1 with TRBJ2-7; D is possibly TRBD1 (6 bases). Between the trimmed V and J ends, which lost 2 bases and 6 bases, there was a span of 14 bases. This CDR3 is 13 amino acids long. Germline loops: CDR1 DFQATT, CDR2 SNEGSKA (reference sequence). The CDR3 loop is CSARFIGQLEQYF. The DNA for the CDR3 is TGCAGTGCTAGATTTATAGGACAGCTCGAGCAGTACTTC.

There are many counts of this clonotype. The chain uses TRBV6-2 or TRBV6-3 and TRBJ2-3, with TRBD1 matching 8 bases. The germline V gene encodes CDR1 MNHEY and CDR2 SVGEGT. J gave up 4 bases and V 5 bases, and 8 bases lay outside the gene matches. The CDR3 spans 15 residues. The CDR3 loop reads CASSEAGGGADTQYF. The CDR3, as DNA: TGTGCCAGCAGTGAGGCAGGGGGCGGCGCAGATACGCAGTATTTT.

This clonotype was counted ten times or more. Here the CDR3 reads CATSDTGSGAKNIQYF. CDR3 sequence (DNA): TGTGCCACCAGTGATACAGGGTCGGGAGCCAAAAACATTCAGTACTTC. The gene calls are TRBV24-1 and TRBJ2-4, with TRBD1 as a possible D gene (6 bases). Deletions cut 3 bases from V and 0 bases from J, with 11 bases between. Germline assignment: CDR1 KGHDR and CDR2 SFDVKD. The CDR3 is 16 amino acids.

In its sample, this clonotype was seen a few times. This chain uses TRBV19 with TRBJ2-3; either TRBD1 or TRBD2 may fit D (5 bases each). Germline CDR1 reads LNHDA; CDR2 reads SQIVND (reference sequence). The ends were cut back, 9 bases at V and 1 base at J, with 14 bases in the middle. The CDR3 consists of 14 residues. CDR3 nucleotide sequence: TGTGCCAGCGCGACGGGACCTGGCACAGATACGCAGTATTTT. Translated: CASATGPGTDTQYF.

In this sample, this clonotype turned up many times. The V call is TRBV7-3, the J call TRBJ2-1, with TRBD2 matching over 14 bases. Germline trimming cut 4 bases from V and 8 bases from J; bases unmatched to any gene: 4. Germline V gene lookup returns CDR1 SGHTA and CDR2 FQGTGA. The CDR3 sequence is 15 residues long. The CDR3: CASSSGLAGVHEQFF. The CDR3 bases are TGTGCCAGCAGCTCGGGACTAGCGGGAGTGCATGAGCAGTTCTTC.

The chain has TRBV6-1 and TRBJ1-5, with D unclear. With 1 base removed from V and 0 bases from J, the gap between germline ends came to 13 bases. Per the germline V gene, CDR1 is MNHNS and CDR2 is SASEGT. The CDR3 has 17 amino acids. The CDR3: CASSEDVQQYSNQPQHF. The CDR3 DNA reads TGTGCCAGCAGTGAAGATGTACAGCAGTATAGCAATCAGCCCCAGCATTTT.

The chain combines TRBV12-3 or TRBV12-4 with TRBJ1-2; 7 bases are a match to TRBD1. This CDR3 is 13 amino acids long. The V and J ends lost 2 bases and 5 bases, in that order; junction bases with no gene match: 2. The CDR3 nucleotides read TGTGCCAGCAGTTTAACAGGGGAGTATGGCTACACCTTC. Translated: CASSLTGEYGYTF.

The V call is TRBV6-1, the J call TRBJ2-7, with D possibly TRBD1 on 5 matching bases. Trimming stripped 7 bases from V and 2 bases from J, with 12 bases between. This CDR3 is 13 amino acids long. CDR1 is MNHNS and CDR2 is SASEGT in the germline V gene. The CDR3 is CASIRAGTYEQYF. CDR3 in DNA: TGTGCCAGCATCCGGGCAGGGACCTACGAGCAGTACTTC.

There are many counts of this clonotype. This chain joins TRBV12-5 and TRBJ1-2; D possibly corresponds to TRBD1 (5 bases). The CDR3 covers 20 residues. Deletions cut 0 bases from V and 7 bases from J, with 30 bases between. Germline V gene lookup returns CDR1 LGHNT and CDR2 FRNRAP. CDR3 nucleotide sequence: TGTGCTAGTGGTTTGGTTTCCGGGGGTTCTCCGGGACTCCTAACCCGTGGCTACACCTTC. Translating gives CASGLVSGGSPGLLTRGYTF. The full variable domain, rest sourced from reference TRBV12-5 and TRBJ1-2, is DARVTQTPRHKVTEMGQEVTMRCQPILGHNTVFWYRQTMMQGLELLAYFRNRAPLDDSGMPKDRFSAEMPDATLATLKIQPSEPRDSAVYFCASGLVSGGSPGLLTRGYTFGSGTRLTVV.

As DNA, the CDR3 is TGTGCCAGCAGCTTAGGTCCAGAAACTAGCACAGATACGCAGTATTTT. It is translated as CASSLGPETSTDTQYF. The chain recombines TRBV7-9 with TRBJ2-3; D call uncertain. V was pared by 1 base and J by 0 bases, with 11 bases between. The CDR3 sequence is 16 residues long. Germline-derived CDR1 and CDR2 are SEHNR and FQNEAQ (reference sequence).

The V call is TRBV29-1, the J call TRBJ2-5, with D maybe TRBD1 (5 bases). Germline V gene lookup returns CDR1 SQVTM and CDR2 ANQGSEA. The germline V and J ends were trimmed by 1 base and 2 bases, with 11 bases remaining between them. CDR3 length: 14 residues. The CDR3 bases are TGCAGCGTTGAAGGGGCCCAGGGTCAAGAGACCCAGTACTTC. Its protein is CSVEGAQGQETQYF.

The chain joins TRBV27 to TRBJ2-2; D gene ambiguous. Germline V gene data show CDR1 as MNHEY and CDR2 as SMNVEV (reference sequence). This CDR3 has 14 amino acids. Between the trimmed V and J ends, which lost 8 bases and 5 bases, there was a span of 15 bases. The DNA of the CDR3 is TGTGCCAGCGATCCCTTGACTGGGACCGGGGAGCTGTTTTTT. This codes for CASDPLTGTGELFF.

The CDR3 is CASSLVGLLNPYEQYF. In nucleotides, the CDR3 is TGTGCCAGCAGTCTCGTCGGACTGCTAAACCCCTACGAGCAGTACTTC. V and J are TRBV27 and TRBJ2-7; TRBD2 is a possible D gene (5 bases). The CDR3 runs to 16 residues. Germline loops: CDR1 MNHEY, CDR2 SMNVEV (reference sequence). The V end was cut by 5 bases, the J end by 2 bases, with 19 bases between.

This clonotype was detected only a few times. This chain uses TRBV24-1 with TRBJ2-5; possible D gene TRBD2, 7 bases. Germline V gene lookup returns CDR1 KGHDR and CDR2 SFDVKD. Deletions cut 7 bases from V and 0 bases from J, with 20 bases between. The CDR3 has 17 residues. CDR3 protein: CATSPGGGSLNQETQYF. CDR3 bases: TGTGCCACCAGCCCGGGCGGGGGCAGCCTGAACCAAGAGACCCAGTACTTC.

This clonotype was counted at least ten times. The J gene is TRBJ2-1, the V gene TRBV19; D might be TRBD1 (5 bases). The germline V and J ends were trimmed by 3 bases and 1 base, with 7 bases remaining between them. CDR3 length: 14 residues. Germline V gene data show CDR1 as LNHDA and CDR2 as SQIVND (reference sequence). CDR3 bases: TGTGCCAGTAGTATTCAGGGTTCCTACAATGAGCAGTTCTTC. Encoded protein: CASSIQGSYNEQFF.